The T cell receptor (beta chain) under discussion was sequenced for a study of T cells in women clearing cervical HPV infection. Study-wide findings and caveats: CIN3+ cases had significantly higher TCR repertoire richness than controls, but evenness did not differ. Cases carried less TRBV6-7 than controls: about 0.1% versus 0.15%.

Genomic DNA, averaging 1200 ng per sample, yielded TCR beta CDR3 via immunoSEQ. Data came from immunoSEQ multiplex PCR; TCRdb stores just in-frame clones and leaves some out. The specimen's table records fewer than 35,000 clones. By frequency, this clone is medium-sized. Its target is unknown. With the read ending 3 residues before the CDR3 end, the germline J gene is used to fill in that end. Germline V CDR1 and CDR2: GTSNPN, SVGIG (reference sequence). V lost 5 bases, J lost 0 bases, and 0 bases stayed unmatched. The CDR3 is 13 amino acids. The origin of this receptor is a woman aged 18 to 75 with a cervical HPV16 infection that either progressed to CIN3+ or cleared (not recorded which). The sequenced sample was blood buffy coat. The chain joins TRBV30 to TRBJ1-1; 10 nucleotides align to TRBD1. The CDR3: CAWGTGVNTEAFF. The sequenced CDR3 bases are TGTGCCTGGGGGACAGGGGTGAACACTGAA.